This entry concerns a single T cell receptor (beta chain). Profiled with immunoSEQ multiplex PCR; TCRdb holds only in-frame clones, not every one. Of about 2.4 million clones detected, more than 85% appear once; the ten largest clones hold around 0.4%. Every donor was a Caucasian adult from Nashville, Tennessee. This specimen belongs to a study of shared clonotypes between healthy human individuals. Germline-derived CDR1 and CDR2 are SNHLY and FYNNEI. Trimming cost V 10 bases and J 2 bases; bases outside gene matches: 11. The CDR3 runs 14 residues. Material for sequencing was naive CD4+ T cells from PBMCs. Stated subset: CD45RA+ positively selected. The V gene is TRBV2, the J gene TRBJ2-7, with 7 bases fitting TRBD1. The TCR originated in a man aged 18 to 29 in good health. Some clones in this sample may be carry-over from other donors' samples. Here the CDR3 DNA reads TGTGCCACTACCATGGGGCAGGGGGCCTACGAGCAGTACTTC. It translates to CATTMGQGAYEQYF.